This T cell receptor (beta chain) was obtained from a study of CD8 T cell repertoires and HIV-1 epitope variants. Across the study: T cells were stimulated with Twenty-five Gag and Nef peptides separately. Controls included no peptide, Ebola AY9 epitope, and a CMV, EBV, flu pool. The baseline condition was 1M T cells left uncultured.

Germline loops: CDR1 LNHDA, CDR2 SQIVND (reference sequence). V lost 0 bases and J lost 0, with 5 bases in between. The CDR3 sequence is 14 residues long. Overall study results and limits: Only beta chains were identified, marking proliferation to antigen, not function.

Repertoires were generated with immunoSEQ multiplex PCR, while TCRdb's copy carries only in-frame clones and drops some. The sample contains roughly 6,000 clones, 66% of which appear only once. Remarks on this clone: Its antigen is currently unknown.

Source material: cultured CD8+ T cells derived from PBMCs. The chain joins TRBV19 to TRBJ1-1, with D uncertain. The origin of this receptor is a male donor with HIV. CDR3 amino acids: CASSIDFMNTEAFF. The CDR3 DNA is TGTGCCAGTAGTATAGATTTCATGAACACTGAAGCTTTCTTT.